Listed below are T cell receptor beta chains from one sample, sequenced in a study of blood T cell repertoires in COVID-19. Measured with immunoSEQ multiplex PCR; TCRdb has only the in-frame clones, and not every one. The sample has approximately 190,000 clones; around 84% are singletons. Sequences were obtained from PBMCs or T cells enriched from blood (not recorded which). The receptors here all came from a woman younger than 45 who had been exposed to COVID-19. Both conserved end residues are part of each CDR3. A D gene is named only where the DNA matches it firmly. Part of the rows lack a size; the others show once, few, many or a class for expanded clones.

clone_size: -; v_call: TRBV16; d_call: -; j_call: TRBJ2-3; cdr3_nt: TGTGCCAGCAGCCAATCGCGAGATACGCAGTATTTT; cdr3_aa: CASSQSRDTQYF
clone_size: medium-sized; v_call: TRBV19; d_call: TRBD1; j_call: TRBJ2-7; cdr3_nt: TGTGCCAGTAGTCCAACACAGGGGAGTCCCTACGAGCAGTACTTC; cdr3_aa: CASSPTQGSPYEQYF
clone_size: once; v_call: TRBV7-2; d_call: TRBD1; j_call: TRBJ1-1; cdr3_nt: TGTGCCAGCAGCTTGACAGGGGCCAGCCTTGAAGCTTTCTTT; cdr3_aa: CASSLTGASLEAFF
clone_size: -; v_call: TRBV19; d_call: TRBD1; j_call: TRBJ1-2; cdr3_nt: TGTGCCAGTAGTCCTCCGGGACAGGGGCCCTCGGGCTATGGCTACACCTTC; cdr3_aa: CASSPPGQGPSGYGYTF
clone_size: -; v_call: TRBV6-2/TRBV6-3; d_call: -; j_call: TRBJ1-6; cdr3_nt: TGTGCCAGCAGTTACCCCAGGGAGGAGCGTAATTCACCCCTCCACTTT; cdr3_aa: CASSYPREERNSPLHF
clone_size: -; v_call: TRBV21-1; d_call: -; j_call: TRBJ1-4; cdr3_nt: TGTGCCAGCAGCAGGGCAAAGACAGTCCCCCGAGCAACTAATGAAAAACTGTTTTTT; cdr3_aa: CASSRAKTVPRATNEKLFF
clone_size: -; v_call: TRBV10-1; d_call: -; j_call: TRBJ2-2; cdr3_nt: TGCGCCAGCAGTAACCCAGGATTGTCCGGGGAGCTGTTTTTT; cdr3_aa: CASSNPGLSGELFF
clone_size: -; v_call: TRBV7-8; d_call: -; j_call: TRBJ2-1; cdr3_nt: TGTGCCAGCAGCTTAGGGACTTATGAGCAGTTCTTC; cdr3_aa: CASSLGTYEQFF
clone_size: -; v_call: TRBV4-3; d_call: TRBD1; j_call: TRBJ2-1; cdr3_nt: TGCGCCAGCAGCCAAGGCCCAGGGGGCATCTATGAGCAGTTCTTC; cdr3_aa: CASSQGPGGIYEQFF
clone_size: -; v_call: TRBV11-2; d_call: -; j_call: TRBJ1-2; cdr3_nt: TGTGCCAGCGGGCGATATGGCTACACCTTC; cdr3_aa: CASGRYGYTF
clone_size: -; v_call: TRBV19; d_call: TRBD1; j_call: TRBJ2-1; cdr3_nt: TGTGCCAGTAGGCCCACAGGGGTCCTTAGCTCCTACAATGAGCAGTTCTTC; cdr3_aa: CASRPTGVLSSYNEQFF
clone_size: -; v_call: TRBV12-3/TRBV12-4; d_call: -; j_call: TRBJ1-4; cdr3_nt: TGTGCCAGCAGTTTAGCTCGGGAAAAACTGTTTTTT; cdr3_aa: CASSLAREKLFF
clone_size: -; v_call: TRBV14; d_call: TRBD2; j_call: TRBJ2-7; cdr3_nt: TGTGCCAGCAGCCCCCAGCGGGGGGGCGGCCACGAGCAGTACTTC; cdr3_aa: CASSPQRGGGHEQYF
clone_size: -; v_call: TRBV10-1; d_call: TRBD1; j_call: TRBJ1-1; cdr3_nt: TGCGCCAGCAACGACAGGGTGAACACTGAAGCTTTCTTT; cdr3_aa: CASNDRVNTEAFF
clone_size: -; v_call: TRBV19; d_call: TRBD2; j_call: TRBJ2-1; cdr3_nt: TGTGCCAGTAGTATAGTAGCGGGGGGAAGCAATGAGCAGTTCTTC; cdr3_aa: CASSIVAGGSNEQFF
clone_size: -; v_call: TRBV6-2/TRBV6-3; d_call: TRBD2; j_call: TRBJ2-3; cdr3_nt: TGTGCCAGCAGCCCGGGACTAGCGGGGTCGGTAACAGATACGCAGTATTTT; cdr3_aa: CASSPGLAGSVTDTQYF
clone_size: -; v_call: TRBV4-1; d_call: TRBD1; j_call: TRBJ1-1; cdr3_nt: TGCGCCAGCAGCCCGCGGACAGGGAACACTGAAGCTTTCTTT; cdr3_aa: CASSPRTGNTEAFF
clone_size: -; v_call: TRBV5-4; d_call: -; j_call: TRBJ2-2; cdr3_nt: TGTGCCAGCAGCGGCAGACTTTACACCGGGGAGCTGTTTTTT; cdr3_aa: CASSGRLYTGELFF
clone_size: few; v_call: TRBV19; d_call: -; j_call: TRBJ2-1; cdr3_nt: TGTGCCAGTAGCCCCCAGTTAGGGAGTGAGCAGTTCTTC; cdr3_aa: CASSPQLGSEQFF
clone_size: -; v_call: TRBV30; d_call: TRBD2; j_call: TRBJ2-3; cdr3_nt: TGTGCCTGGAGTGTATGGGGGGGGGCAGATACGCAGTATTTT; cdr3_aa: CAWSVWGGADTQYF
clone_size: -; v_call: TRBV5-1; d_call: -; j_call: TRBJ1-2; cdr3_nt: TGCGCCAGCAGCTTGGCTTTGAACACCAGGGTGGAGGGCTACACCTTC; cdr3_aa: CASSLALNTRVEGYTF
clone_size: once; v_call: TRBV19; d_call: -; j_call: TRBJ2-5; cdr3_nt: TGTGCCAGTAGGGTGGGGGGAGTGCTCCAAGAGACCCAGTACTTC; cdr3_aa: CASRVGGVLQETQYF
clone_size: -; v_call: TRBV4-3; d_call: -; j_call: TRBJ1-2; cdr3_nt: TGCGCCAGCAGCCCCCGGACGGGAACCCCGTCCTATGGCTACACCTTC; cdr3_aa: CASSPRTGTPSYGYTF
clone_size: -; v_call: TRBV9; d_call: TRBD2; j_call: TRBJ2-7; cdr3_nt: TGTGCCAGCAGCTTTTCCGGGACTAGCGGGAACCCGCGCGAGCAGTACTTC; cdr3_aa: CASSFSGTSGNPREQYF
clone_size: -; v_call: TRBV29-1; d_call: -; j_call: TRBJ1-2; cdr3_nt: TGCAGCGTTACTACAGGAAACTATGGCTACACCTTC; cdr3_aa: CSVTTGNYGYTF
clone_size: once; v_call: TRBV19; d_call: TRBD1; j_call: TRBJ2-3; cdr3_nt: TGTGCCAGTAGAACCGGACAGGGAAGGCCCCCAGATACGCAGTATTTT; cdr3_aa: CASRTGQGRPPDTQYF
clone_size: -; v_call: TRBV3-1/TRBV3-2; d_call: -; j_call: TRBJ1-5; cdr3_nt: TGTGCCAGCAGCCAAGTACTCAATCAGCCCCAGCATTTT; cdr3_aa: CASSQVLNQPQHF
clone_size: -; v_call: TRBV19; d_call: -; j_call: TRBJ2-7; cdr3_nt: TGTGCCAGTAGAAACACAGGCTACGAGCAGTACTTC; cdr3_aa: CASRNTGYEQYF
clone_size: -; v_call: TRBV7-9; d_call: -; j_call: TRBJ2-7; cdr3_nt: TGTGCCAGCAGCTTAACCGGGAAAGAGGACGAGCAGTACTTC; cdr3_aa: CASSLTGKEDEQYF
clone_size: -; v_call: TRBV9; d_call: -; j_call: TRBJ1-1; cdr3_nt: TGTGCCAGCAGCGTTGACACCGACGGGGTGAACACTGAAGCTTTCTTT; cdr3_aa: CASSVDTDGVNTEAFF
clone_size: -; v_call: TRBV19; d_call: -; j_call: TRBJ1-6; cdr3_nt: TGTGCCAGTAGTATAGCAGGGCTGGGGAATTCACCCCTCCACTTT; cdr3_aa: CASSIAGLGNSPLHF
clone_size: once; v_call: TRBV5-4; d_call: TRBD1; j_call: TRBJ1-4; cdr3_nt: TGTGCCAGCAGCCAGGGGGTTAATGAAAAACTGTTTTTT; cdr3_aa: CASSQGVNEKLFF
clone_size: -; v_call: TRBV10-2; d_call: -; j_call: TRBJ2-7; cdr3_nt: TGCGCCAGCAGTGTAAGTGGTTGGCCCTACGAGCAGTACTTC; cdr3_aa: CASSVSGWPYEQYF
clone_size: -; v_call: TRBV12-5; d_call: -; j_call: TRBJ1-1; cdr3_nt: TGTGCTAGTGGTTTTCATGCCGGACAGTCAATAAGGGAGATTGACACTGAAGCTTTCTTT; cdr3_aa: CASGFHAGQSIREIDTEAFF
clone_size: -; v_call: TRBV27; d_call: -; j_call: TRBJ1-3; cdr3_nt: TGTGCCAGCGCAGGGGCTGGAAACACCATATATTTT; cdr3_aa: CASAGAGNTIYF
clone_size: -; v_call: TRBV25-1; d_call: TRBD2; j_call: TRBJ2-2; cdr3_nt: TGTGCCAGCAGTGAAAAACGGGGGGGCAACACCGGGGAGCTGTTTTTT; cdr3_aa: CASSEKRGGNTGELFF
clone_size: -; v_call: TRBV5-1; d_call: TRBD2; j_call: TRBJ2-2; cdr3_nt: TGCGCCAGCAGCTTCTCTTTTCCCGGACTAGCGAAATTGGCCGGGGAGCTGTTTTTT; cdr3_aa: CASSFSFPGLAKLAGELFF
clone_size: few; v_call: TRBV30; d_call: -; j_call: TRBJ2-7; cdr3_nt: TGTGCCGGGTCGACAGGATTCTACGAGCAGTACTTC; cdr3_aa: CAGSTGFYEQYF
clone_size: -; v_call: TRBV7-8; d_call: -; j_call: TRBJ2-6; cdr3_nt: TGTGCCAGCCCCGGCGGGGGGGCCAACGTCCTGACTTTC; cdr3_aa: CASPGGGANVLTF
clone_size: -; v_call: TRBV6-5; d_call: -; j_call: TRBJ2-7; cdr3_nt: TGTGCCAGCAATAGAATCTCTAGCTCCTACGAGCAGTACTTC; cdr3_aa: CASNRISSSYEQYF
clone_size: -; v_call: TRBV27; d_call: TRBD1; j_call: TRBJ1-2; cdr3_nt: TGTGCCAGCAGTTTCGCCGCCGGACAGGGTGATGGCTACACCTTC; cdr3_aa: CASSFAAGQGDGYTF
clone_size: -; v_call: TRBV5-1; d_call: -; j_call: TRBJ2-7; cdr3_nt: TGCGCCAGCAGCTCAATTACAGGAGTCAGTGTTTTCGGGCAGTACTTC; cdr3_aa: CASSSITGVSVFGQYF
clone_size: -; v_call: TRBV19; d_call: TRBD1; j_call: TRBJ1-5; cdr3_nt: TGTGCCAGTAGTATAGGGACAGGGGGACTTTGGAATCAGCCCCAGCATTTT; cdr3_aa: CASSIGTGGLWNQPQHF
clone_size: -; v_call: TRBV27; d_call: -; j_call: TRBJ1-3; cdr3_nt: TGTGCCAGCAGTATGTCTACCTCGGGACTGTCTGGAAACACCATATATTTT; cdr3_aa: CASSMSTSGLSGNTIYF
clone_size: once; v_call: TRBV19; d_call: TRBD1; j_call: TRBJ2-1; cdr3_nt: TGTGCCAGTGGGCAGGGGGCCTTCGACAATGAGCAGTTCTTC; cdr3_aa: CASGQGAFDNEQFF
clone_size: -; v_call: TRBV19; d_call: TRBD1; j_call: TRBJ1-2; cdr3_nt: TGTGCCAGTAGCCCTACCGGAACAGGGGGCCGACACTATGGCTACACCTTC; cdr3_aa: CASSPTGTGGRHYGYTF
clone_size: -; v_call: TRBV19; d_call: -; j_call: TRBJ2-5; cdr3_nt: TGTCCCTCGGGGGGCCCGCAAGAGACCCAGTACTTC; cdr3_aa: CPSGGPQETQYF
clone_size: -; v_call: TRBV6-4; d_call: TRBD2; j_call: TRBJ2-1; cdr3_nt: TGTGCCAGCAGTTCAAGCGGGGGGGCCTACAATGAGCAGTTCTTC; cdr3_aa: CASSSSGGAYNEQFF